Described below is a single T cell receptor (beta chain) sequence and its context. This record comes from a study of blood T cell repertoires in COVID-19. The assay was immunoSEQ multiplex PCR, and TCRdb's table has in-frame clones only and misses some. The sample lists 55,000 to 60,000 clones; approximately 80% were seen once. The TCR sequence derives from a man aged 50 or older with active or convalescent COVID-19. Sequenced material: peripheral blood.

CDR3 sequence (DNA): TGTGCCAGCAGTGTTACTGGGCGACCGTCGAATCAGCCCCAGCATTTT. Translated: CASSVTGRPSNQPQHF. J is TRBJ1-5 and V is TRBV2; D is unclear. The length of the CDR3 is 16 residues. Germline lookup yields CDR1 SNHLY and CDR2 FYNNEI. V gave up 4 bases and J gave up 4 bases, with 17 bases separating them.